This T cell receptor (beta chain) emerged from a study of blood T cell repertoires in COVID-19. Study information: The study drew acute and convalescent COVID-19 samples from the United States, Italy and Spain.

This clone showed up just a few times. Authors' analysis steps: Estimation of nucleated cell counts relied on the amplification of reference gene primers. Profiling relied on immunoSEQ multiplex PCR, and the TCRdb table lists in-frame clones only, not all of them. Clone size and the V and J calls come from that table; the DNA yielded D and trimming. The table has about 210,000 clones, approximately 84% seen once. Germline assignment: CDR1 MNHNY and CDR2 SVGAGI (reference sequence). Trimming removed 2 bases at V and 4 bases at J, with 11 bases between. The CDR3 spans 14 residues. The sequenced material came from peripheral blood. The sequence was obtained from a woman in her 50s with active or convalescent COVID-19. The chain recombines TRBV6-6 with TRBJ1-2; D is unresolved. This CDR3 reads CASSYTPGSYGYTF. The CDR3, as DNA: TGTGCCAGCAGTTACACTCCGGGGTCCTATGGCTACACCTTC.